These T cell receptor beta chains were read from a single sample in a study of response to subunit inactivated influenza vaccine. One entry per CDR3 protein, called by TCRdb with MiXCR from the RT-PCR reads. This sample has hundreds of thousands of distinct CDR3 sequences, with around 13% found just once. Sequences were derived from PBMCs from blood, sampled 14 to 15 days before vaccination. The receptor source for this set is a man aged 45-65 years who received an inactivated influenza vaccine. Each CDR3 is given with its conserved first and last residue. Fields, in order: clone size, V gene, D gene, J gene, CDR3 protein, CDR3 DNA. D genes are given only for firm matches. A clone size is listed for some rows: how often the clone was seen (once, few, many), or a class if it is expanded.

>few|TRBV4-3|NA|TRBJ2-1
CASSRYAGRDRNEQFF
TGCGCCAGCAGCCGCTATGCCGGACGAGACCGCAATGAGCAGTTCTTC
>NA|TRBV29-1|NA|TRBJ2-3
CSLRDGNTDTQYF
TGCAGCCTGCGGGACGGTAACACAGATACGCAGTATTTT
>many|TRBV5-1|NA|TRBJ1-3
CASSLEGSSGNTIYF
TGCGCCAGCAGCTTGGAGGGCAGCTCTGGAAACACCATATATTTT
>few|TRBV7-2|NA|TRBJ2-7
CASSLGPGDYEQYF
TGTGCCAGCAGCTTAGGTCCGGGAGACTACGAGCAGTACTTC
>many|TRBV20-1|TRBD2|TRBJ2-7
CSARGLAGSEQYF
TGCAGTGCTAGGGGGCTAGCGGGCTCCGAGCAGTACTTC
>few|TRBV6-1|TRBD2|TRBJ2-7
CASSTSGLADLGEQYF
TGTGCCAGCTCAACCTCGGGACTAGCGGACCTAGGAGAGCAGTACTTC
>few|TRBV6-1|TRBD2|TRBJ2-1
CASSGAGTIYNEQFF
TGTGCCAGCAGTGGAGCCGGGACTATCTACAATGAGCAGTTCTTC
>NA|TRBV11-2|TRBD1|TRBJ1-1
CASSSHRGHLNTEAFF
TGTGCCAGCAGCTCGCACAGGGGTCATCTGAACACTGAAGCTTTCTTT
>few|TRBV2|NA|TRBJ1-3
CASSEGRRVSGNTIYF
TGTGCCAGCAGTGAAGGGCGGCGGGTCTCTGGAAACACCATATATTTT
>NA|TRBV25-1|NA|TRBJ2-5
CASSEHREQETQYF
TGTGCCAGCAGTGAGCACAGGGAGCAAGAGACCCAGTACTTC
>few|TRBV11-2|NA|TRBJ2-5
CASSSRGRAREETQYF
TGTGCCAGCAGCTCGAGGGGGAGGGCCAGGGAAGAGACCCAGTACTTC
>few|TRBV6-2/TRBV6-3|NA|TRBJ1-4
CASSYRRQDEKLFF
TGTGCCAGCAGTTATCGGAGACAGGATGAAAAACTGTTTTTT
>many|TRBV7-2|NA|TRBJ2-7
CASSFTNYEQYF
TGTGCCAGCAGCTTCACAAATTACGAGCAGTACTTC
>many|TRBV6-5|NA|TRBJ2-3
CASSSLWSRRTSTDTQYF
TGTGCCAGCAGTTCATTGTGGAGTCGGCGCACTAGCACAGATACGCAGTATTTT
>NA|TRBV24-1|TRBD2|TRBJ2-1
CATSDLSGGAESEQFF
TGTGCCACCAGTGATTTAAGCGGGGGGGCCGAGAGTGAGCAGTTCTTC
>many|TRBV28|TRBD2|TRBJ2-2
CASSSGLAGELFF
TGTGCCAGCAGTTCGGGACTAGCCGGGGAGCTGTTTTTT
>NA|TRBV28|NA|TRBJ2-1
CASSLQGGAFLYNEQFF
TGTGCCAGCAGTTTACAGGGGGGCGCTTTCCTCTACAATGAGCAGTTCTTC
>many|TRBV27|TRBD1|TRBJ2-5
CASSLAGGKETQYF
TGTGCCAGCAGTTTGGCAGGGGGCAAAGAGACCCAGTACTTC
>NA|TRBV7-2|TRBD1|TRBJ2-5
CASSYGDRAQETQYF
TGTGCCAGCAGCTACGGGGACAGGGCACAAGAGACCCAGTACTTC
>few|TRBV4-2|NA|TRBJ1-3
CASSQAPGNSGNTIYF
TGTGCCAGCAGCCAAGCCCCGGGGAACTCTGGAAACACCATATATTTT
>NA|TRBV19|NA|TRBJ1-2
CASSPEGPSWVLGYTF
TGTGCCAGTAGCCCCGAGGGACCGTCTTGGGTCTTGGGCTACACCTTC
>few|TRBV4-3|NA|TRBJ2-7
CASSQDLTGPYEQYF
TGCGCCAGCAGCCAAGATCTTACAGGCCCCTACGAGCAGTACTTC
>NA|TRBV5-1|NA|TRBJ2-2
CASSLGTLAGELFF
TGCGCCAGCAGCTTGGGCACCTTGGCCGGGGAGCTGTTTTTT
>few|TRBV3-1|TRBD1|TRBJ2-7
CASSQGMDRGEQYF
TGTGCCAGCAGCCAGGGGATGGACAGGGGCGAGCAGTACTTC
>few|TRBV4-2|TRBD1|TRBJ2-7
CASSQEGQGLEQYF
TGTGCCAGCAGCCAAGAGGGACAGGGGCTCGAGCAGTACTTC
>few|TRBV7-9|TRBD1|TRBJ1-4
CASSAGQKFNEKLFF
TGTGCCAGCAGCGCGGGACAGAAGTTTAATGAAAAACTGTTTTTT
>NA|TRBV10-3|NA|TRBJ2-7
CAISEGPGKKSYEQYF
TGTGCCATCAGTGAGGGGCCAGGGAAGAAGTCCTACGAGCAGTACTTC
>NA|TRBV7-2|TRBD2|TRBJ2-1
CASLGLAGGEQFF
TGTGCCAGCTTAGGACTAGCGGGGGGGGAGCAGTTCTTC
>few|TRBV30|NA|TRBJ2-1
CAWGTDLKHEQFF
TGTGCCTGGGGGACGGACCTTAAGCATGAGCAGTTCTTC
>few|TRBV18|NA|TRBJ2-7
CASFSQSGTQPTF
TGTGCCAGCTTTTCCCAGTCCGGGACCCAACCCACCTTC
>few|TRBV12-3/TRBV12-4|NA|TRBJ2-7
CASSFTGLHYF
TGTGCCAGCAGTTTTACGGGCCTTCACTACTTC
>NA|TRBV5-1|NA|TRBJ2-3
CASSLASASGSTDTQYF
TGCGCCAGCAGCTTGGCCTCGGCTTCAGGGAGCACAGATACGCAGTATTTT
>few|TRBV15|TRBD1|TRBJ2-5
CATSTRGSSTETQYF
TGTGCCACCAGCACCAGGGGGAGTAGCACAGAGACCCAGTACTTC
>few|TRBV4-1|NA|TRBJ2-7
CASSQDVGGAEQYF
TGCGCCAGCAGCCAAGATGTCGGGGGCGCCGAGCAGTACTTC
>NA|TRBV3-1|TRBD2|TRBJ2-5
CASSQGSGGRGTQYF
TGTGCCAGCAGCCAGGGCTCGGGAGGACGAGGGACCCAGTACTTC
>NA|TRBV12-3/TRBV12-4|TRBD2|TRBJ2-3
CASSNSPSGPAADTQYF
TGTGCCAGCAGTAACTCACCTAGCGGCCCCGCGGCAGATACGCAGTATTTT
>few|TRBV4-2|TRBD2|TRBJ2-7
CASSQVSSGSSYEQYF
TGTGCCAGCAGCCAAGTGTCTAGCGGGAGTTCGTACGAGCAGTACTTC
>few|TRBV4-2|NA|TRBJ1-4
CASSQSDRGQINEKLFF
TGTGCCAGCAGCCAATCCGATCGTGGACAGATTAATGAAAAACTGTTTTTT
>NA|TRBV18|TRBD1|TRBJ1-2
CASSPPGTVQSGYTF
TGTGCCAGCTCACCACCCGGGACAGTTCAAAGTGGCTACACCTTC
>NA|TRBV14|NA|TRBJ2-3
CASSPLTVTDTQYF
TGTGCCAGCAGCCCTCTGACAGTCACAGATACGCAGTATTTT